This TCR beta chain was sequenced during a study of human T cells and chemical hapten exposure. Study-level background: Patch tests put 0.01% DPC on the upper back, read at 6 days. Study-level findings and limits: Sensitizing to DPC left TCRs with a frequency above 1 in 1000 unaltered.

The time point is: pre-sensitization, week 0. The sample's treatment: therapeutic diphenylcyclopropenone sensitization with weekly scalp DPC. The V gene's germline CDR1 is MDHEN and CDR2 SYDVKM. The CDR3 contains 12 residues. Between the trimmed V and J ends, which lost 3 bases and 9 bases, there was a span of 9 bases. TCRdb re-called the RACE reads through MiXCR, storing one row per CDR3 protein. The sample includes 300,000 to 400,000 distinct CDR3 sequences, 5.1% of them seen just once. This clonotype was recorded many times. The target antigen is unknown. The sequenced sample was whole blood, obtained in connection with sensitization to the hapten diphenylcyclopropenone (DPC). The clonotype originates from a woman between 50 and 59 years old with alopecia areata. Some clones in this sample may be carry-over from other donors' samples. The chain has TRBV28 and TRBJ1-5, with D unclear. The CDR3 loop is CASSFVVGPQHF. The CDR3 DNA follows: TGTGCCAGCAGTTTTGTTGTTGGGCCCCAGCATTTT.